This T cell receptor beta chain was recorded in a study of T-cell memory formation after mild COVID-19. Study-level points and caveats: A second wave of clones peaked on day 37, and their SARS-CoV-2 specificity went unconfirmed.

This clonotype has just a few counts. The target antigen is unknown. The 5'RACE method, run with constant-segment primers, produced TCR alpha and TCR beta cDNA libraries (carrying sample barcodes and UMIs). MiXCR, applied by TCRdb to the 5' RACE reads, yields one record per CDR3 protein. The sample comprises hundreds of thousands of distinct CDR3 sequences, roughly 18% of which are singletons, and around 13% rests with the top ten. There are 13 residues in the CDR3. V lost 0 bases, J lost 4 bases, and 6 bases lay in between. Germline V gives CDR1 MNHEY, CDR2 SVGAGI. The chain uses TRBV6-5 and TRBJ1-2; D is ambiguous. The origin of this receptor is an adult woman who had mild COVID-19 (a few samples of this study predate the infection). Cell type and time point are not known. Sequenced: PBMCs or a T cell subset sorted from them (not recorded which). CDR3 bases: TGTGCCAGCAGTTACTCCCTGACCTATGGCTACACCTTC. Its translation is CASSYSLTYGYTF.